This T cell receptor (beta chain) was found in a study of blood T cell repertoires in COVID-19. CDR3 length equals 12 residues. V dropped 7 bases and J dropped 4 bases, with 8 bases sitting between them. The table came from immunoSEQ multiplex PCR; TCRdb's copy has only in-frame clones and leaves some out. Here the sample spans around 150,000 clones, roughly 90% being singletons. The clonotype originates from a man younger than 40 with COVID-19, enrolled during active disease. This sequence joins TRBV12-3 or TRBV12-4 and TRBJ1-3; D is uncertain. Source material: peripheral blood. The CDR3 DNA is TGTGCCAGCACCCTTAAAGGAAACACCATATATTTT. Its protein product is CASTLKGNTIYF.